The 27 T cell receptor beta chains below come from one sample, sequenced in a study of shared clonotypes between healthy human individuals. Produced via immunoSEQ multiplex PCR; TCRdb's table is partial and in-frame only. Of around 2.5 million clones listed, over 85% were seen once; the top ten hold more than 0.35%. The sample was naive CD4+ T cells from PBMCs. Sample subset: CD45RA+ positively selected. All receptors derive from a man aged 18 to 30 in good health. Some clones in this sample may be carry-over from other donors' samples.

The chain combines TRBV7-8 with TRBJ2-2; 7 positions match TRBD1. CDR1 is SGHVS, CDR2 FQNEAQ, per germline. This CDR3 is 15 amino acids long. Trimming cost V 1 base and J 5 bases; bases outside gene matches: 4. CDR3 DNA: TGTGCCAGCAGCTTAGGACAGGGTATAACCGGGGAGCTGTTTTTT. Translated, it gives CASSLGQGITGELFF.

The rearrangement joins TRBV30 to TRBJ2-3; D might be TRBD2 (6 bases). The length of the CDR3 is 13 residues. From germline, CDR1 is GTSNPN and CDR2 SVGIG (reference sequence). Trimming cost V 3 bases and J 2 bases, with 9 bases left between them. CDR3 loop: CAWSRGITDTQYF. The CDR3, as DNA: TGTGCCTGGAGCCGCGGGATCACAGATACGCAGTATTTT.

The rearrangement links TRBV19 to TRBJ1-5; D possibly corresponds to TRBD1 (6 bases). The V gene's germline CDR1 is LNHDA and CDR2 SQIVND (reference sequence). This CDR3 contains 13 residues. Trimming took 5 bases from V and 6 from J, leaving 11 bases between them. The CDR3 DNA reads TGTGCCAGTAGTGCAGGGGTGGGTCAGCCCCAGCATTTT. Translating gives CASSAGVGQPQHF. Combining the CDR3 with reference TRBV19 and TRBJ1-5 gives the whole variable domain DGGITQSPKYLFRKEGQNVTLSCEQNLNHDAMYWYRQDPGQGLRLIYYSQIVNDFQKGDIAEGYSVSREKKESFPLTVTSAQKNPTAFYLCASSAGVGQPQHFGDGTRLSIL.

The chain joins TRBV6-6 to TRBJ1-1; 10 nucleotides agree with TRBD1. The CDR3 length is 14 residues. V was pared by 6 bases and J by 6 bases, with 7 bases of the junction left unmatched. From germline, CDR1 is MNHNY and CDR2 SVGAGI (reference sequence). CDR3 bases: TGTGCCAGCAGGTGGGACAGGGGTTCGGCTGAAGCTTTCTTT. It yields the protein CASRWDRGSAEAFF.

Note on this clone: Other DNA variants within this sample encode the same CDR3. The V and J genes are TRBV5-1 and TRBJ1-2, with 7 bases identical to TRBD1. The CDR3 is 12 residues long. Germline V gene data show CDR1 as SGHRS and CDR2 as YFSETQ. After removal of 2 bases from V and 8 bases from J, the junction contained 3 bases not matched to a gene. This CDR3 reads CASSLDRVGYTF. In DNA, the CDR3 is TGCGCCAGCAGCTTAGACAGGGTCGGCTACACCTTC.

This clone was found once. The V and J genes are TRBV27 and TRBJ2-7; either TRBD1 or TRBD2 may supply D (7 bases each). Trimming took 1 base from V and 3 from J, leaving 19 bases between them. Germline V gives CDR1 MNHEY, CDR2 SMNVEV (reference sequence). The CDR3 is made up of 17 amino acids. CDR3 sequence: CASSLFSGGGSYYEQYF. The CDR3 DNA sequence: TGTGCCAGCAGTTTATTTTCAGGGGGGGGTTCTTACTACGAGCAGTACTTC.

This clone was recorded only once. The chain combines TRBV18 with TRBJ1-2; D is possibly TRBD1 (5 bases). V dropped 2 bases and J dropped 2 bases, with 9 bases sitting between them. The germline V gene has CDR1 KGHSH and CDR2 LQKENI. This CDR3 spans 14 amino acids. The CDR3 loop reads CASSPSAGNYGYTF. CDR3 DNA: TGTGCCAGCTCACCATCGGCAGGGAACTATGGCTACACCTTC.

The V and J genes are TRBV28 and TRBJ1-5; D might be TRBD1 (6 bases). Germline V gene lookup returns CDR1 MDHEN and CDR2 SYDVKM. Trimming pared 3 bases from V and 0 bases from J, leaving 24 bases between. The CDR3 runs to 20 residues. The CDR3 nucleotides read TGTGCCAGCAGTTTTTTTGGTGTGGGACAAACAAGTTATAGCAATCAGCCCCAGCATTTT. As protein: CASSFFGVGQTSYSNQPQHF.

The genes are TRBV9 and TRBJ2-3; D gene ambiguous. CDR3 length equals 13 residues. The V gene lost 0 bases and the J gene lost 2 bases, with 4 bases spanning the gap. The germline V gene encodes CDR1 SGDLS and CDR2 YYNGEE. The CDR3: CASSVVDTDTQYF. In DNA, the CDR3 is TGTGCCAGCAGCGTAGTTGACACAGATACGCAGTATTTT.

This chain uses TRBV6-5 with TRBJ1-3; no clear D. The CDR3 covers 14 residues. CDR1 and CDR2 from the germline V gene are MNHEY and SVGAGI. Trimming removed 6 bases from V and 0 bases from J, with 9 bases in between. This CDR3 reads CASRLKLSGNTIYF. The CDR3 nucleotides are TGTGCCAGCAGATTGAAGCTCTCTGGAAACACCATATATTTT.

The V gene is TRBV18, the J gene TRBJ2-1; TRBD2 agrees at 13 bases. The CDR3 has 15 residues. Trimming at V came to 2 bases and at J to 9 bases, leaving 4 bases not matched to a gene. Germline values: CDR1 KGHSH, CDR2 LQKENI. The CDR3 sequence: CASSPRTSGSGEQFF. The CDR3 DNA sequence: TGTGCCAGCTCACCAAGGACTAGCGGGAGTGGTGAGCAGTTCTTC.

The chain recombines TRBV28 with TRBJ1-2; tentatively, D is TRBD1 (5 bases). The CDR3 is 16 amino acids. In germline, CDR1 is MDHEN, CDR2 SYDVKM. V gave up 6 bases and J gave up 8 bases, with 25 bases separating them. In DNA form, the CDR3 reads TGTGCCAGCAGGTCAGGTGGGGGGATATATGTAGTCGGCTACACCTTC. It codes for CASRSGGGIYVVGYTF.

The CDR3 nucleotides are TGTGCCAGCAGTGAAGCTTGGGGCATTCCCTACGAGCAGTACTTC. Protein sequence: CASSEAWGIPYEQYF. V and J are TRBV6-1 and TRBJ2-7; D might be TRBD1 (5 bases). Germline assignment: CDR1 MNHNS and CDR2 SASEGT. V lost 0 bases to trimming and J lost 2 bases, with 11 bases between them. The CDR3 extends over 15 amino acids.

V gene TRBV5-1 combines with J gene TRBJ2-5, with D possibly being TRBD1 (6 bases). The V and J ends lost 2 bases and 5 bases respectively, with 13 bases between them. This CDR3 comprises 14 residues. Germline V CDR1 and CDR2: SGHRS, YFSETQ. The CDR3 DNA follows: TGCGCCAGCAGCTTCGTCGCAGGGGTGGAGACCCAGTACTTC. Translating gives CASSFVAGVETQYF.

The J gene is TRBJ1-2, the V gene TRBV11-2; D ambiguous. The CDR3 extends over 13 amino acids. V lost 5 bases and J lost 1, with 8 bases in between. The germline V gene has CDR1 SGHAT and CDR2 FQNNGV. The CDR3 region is CASSLTSNYGYTF. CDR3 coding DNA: TGTGCCAGCAGCCTCACAAGTAACTATGGCTACACCTTC.

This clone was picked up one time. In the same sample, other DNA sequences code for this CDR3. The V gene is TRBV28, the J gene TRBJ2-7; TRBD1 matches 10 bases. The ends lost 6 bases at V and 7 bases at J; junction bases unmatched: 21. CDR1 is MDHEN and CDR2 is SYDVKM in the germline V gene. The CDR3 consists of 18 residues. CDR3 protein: CASSRTLWVGTGVEEQYF. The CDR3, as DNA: TGTGCCAGCAGCCGAACATTGTGGGTTGGGACAGGGGTAGAGGAGCAGTACTTC.

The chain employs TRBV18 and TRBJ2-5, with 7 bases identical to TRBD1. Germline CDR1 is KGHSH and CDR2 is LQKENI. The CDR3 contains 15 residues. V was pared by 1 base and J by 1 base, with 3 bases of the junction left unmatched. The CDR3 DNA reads TGTGCCAGCTCACCACTCGCAGGGGGCCAAGAGACCCAGTACTTC. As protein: CASSPLAGGQETQYF.

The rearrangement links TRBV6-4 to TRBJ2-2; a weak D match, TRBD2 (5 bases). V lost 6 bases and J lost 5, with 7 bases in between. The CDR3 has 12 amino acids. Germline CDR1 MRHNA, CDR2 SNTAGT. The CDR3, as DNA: TGTGCCAGCAGGGGGAGAACCGGGGAGCTGTTTTTT. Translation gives CASRGRTGELFF.

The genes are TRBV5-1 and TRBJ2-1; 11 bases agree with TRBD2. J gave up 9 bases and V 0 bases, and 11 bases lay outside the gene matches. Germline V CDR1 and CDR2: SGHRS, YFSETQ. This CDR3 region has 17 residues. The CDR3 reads CASSLAPGTSGSFEQFF. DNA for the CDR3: TGCGCCAGCAGCTTGGCCCCGGGAACTAGCGGGAGTTTTGAGCAGTTCTTC.

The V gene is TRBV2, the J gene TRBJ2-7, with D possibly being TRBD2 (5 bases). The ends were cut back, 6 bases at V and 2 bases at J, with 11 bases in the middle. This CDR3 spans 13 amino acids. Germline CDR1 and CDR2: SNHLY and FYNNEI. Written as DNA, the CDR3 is TGTGCCAGCAGAGTGGACTCCACCTACGAGCAGTACTTC. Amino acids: CASRVDSTYEQYF.

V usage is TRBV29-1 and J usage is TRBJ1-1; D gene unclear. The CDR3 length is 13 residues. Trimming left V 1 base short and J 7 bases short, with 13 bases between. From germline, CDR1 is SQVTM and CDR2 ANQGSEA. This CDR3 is CSVEAGPKGEAFF. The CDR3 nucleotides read TGCAGCGTTGAAGCCGGGCCCAAGGGTGAAGCTTTCTTT.

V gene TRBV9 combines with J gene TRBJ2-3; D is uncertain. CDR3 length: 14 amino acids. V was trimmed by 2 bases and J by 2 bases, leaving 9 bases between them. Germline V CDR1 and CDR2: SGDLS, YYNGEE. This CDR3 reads CASSVAYPTDTQYF. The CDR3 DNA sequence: TGTGCCAGCAGCGTCGCTTACCCCACAGATACGCAGTATTTT.

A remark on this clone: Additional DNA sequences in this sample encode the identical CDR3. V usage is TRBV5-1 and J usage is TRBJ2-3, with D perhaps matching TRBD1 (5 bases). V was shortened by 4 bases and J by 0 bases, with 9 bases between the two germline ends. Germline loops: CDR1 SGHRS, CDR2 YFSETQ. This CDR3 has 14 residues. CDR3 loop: CASSPDRSTDTQYF. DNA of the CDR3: TGCGCCAGCAGCCCCGACAGAAGCACAGATACGCAGTATTTT. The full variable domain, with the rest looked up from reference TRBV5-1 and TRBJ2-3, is KAGVTQTPRYLIKTRGQQVTLSCSPISGHRSVSWYQQTPGQGLQFLFEYFSETQRNKGNFPGRFSGRQFSNSRSEMNVSTLELGDSALYLCASSPDRSTDTQYFGPGTRLTVL.

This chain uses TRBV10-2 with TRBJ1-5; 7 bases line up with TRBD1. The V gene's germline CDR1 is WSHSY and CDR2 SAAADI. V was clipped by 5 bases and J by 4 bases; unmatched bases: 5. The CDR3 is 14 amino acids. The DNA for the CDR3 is TGCGCCAGCAGTAGAGGGACAGATAATCAGCCCCAGCATTTT. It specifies CASSRGTDNQPQHF.

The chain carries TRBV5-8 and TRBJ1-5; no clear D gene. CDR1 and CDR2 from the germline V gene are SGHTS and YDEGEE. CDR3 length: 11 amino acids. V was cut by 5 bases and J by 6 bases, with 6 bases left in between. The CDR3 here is CASRVSQPQHF. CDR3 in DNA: TGTGCCAGCAGAGTCAGTCAGCCCCAGCATTTT.

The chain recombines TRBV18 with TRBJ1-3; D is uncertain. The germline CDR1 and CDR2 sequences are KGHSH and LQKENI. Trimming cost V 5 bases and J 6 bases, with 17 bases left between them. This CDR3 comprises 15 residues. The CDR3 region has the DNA TGTGCCAGCTCAACACTTCACGGGCAGAAAAACACCATATATTTT. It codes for CASSTLHGQKNTIYF.

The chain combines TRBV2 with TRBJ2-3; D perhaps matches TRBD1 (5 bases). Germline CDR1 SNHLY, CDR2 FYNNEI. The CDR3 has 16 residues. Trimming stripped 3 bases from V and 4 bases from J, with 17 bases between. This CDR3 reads CASSDRAAKAADTQYF. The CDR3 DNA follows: TGTGCCAGCAGTGACAGGGCAGCGAAAGCCGCAGATACGCAGTATTTT.